This TCR beta chain was captured by sequencing in a study of OX40 agonist ivuxolimab in advanced cancers. Using immunoSEQ multiplex PCR, the repertoire was profiled, and TCRdb retains in-frame clones only, with some absent. The sample holds 75,000 to 95,000 clones, about 90% seen once. Germline CDR1 SGHTS, CDR2 YDEGEE. V trimming: 0 bases; J trimming: 7 bases; junction bases outside the gene matches: 4. The CDR3 length is 14 residues. The material sequenced was CD4+ or CD8+ T cells sorted from blood, taken in a trial of the OX40 agonist ivuxolimab. This rearrangement joins TRBV5-8 to TRBJ1-5; 7 nucleotides agree with TRBD1. The sequence was collected from an adult with an advanced solid tumor such as melanoma, head and neck, liver or kidney cancer. The CDR3 loop reads CASSLERGPQPQHF. The CDR3 coding sequence is TGTGCCAGCAGCTTGGAGAGGGGGCCCCAGCCCCAGCATTTT.